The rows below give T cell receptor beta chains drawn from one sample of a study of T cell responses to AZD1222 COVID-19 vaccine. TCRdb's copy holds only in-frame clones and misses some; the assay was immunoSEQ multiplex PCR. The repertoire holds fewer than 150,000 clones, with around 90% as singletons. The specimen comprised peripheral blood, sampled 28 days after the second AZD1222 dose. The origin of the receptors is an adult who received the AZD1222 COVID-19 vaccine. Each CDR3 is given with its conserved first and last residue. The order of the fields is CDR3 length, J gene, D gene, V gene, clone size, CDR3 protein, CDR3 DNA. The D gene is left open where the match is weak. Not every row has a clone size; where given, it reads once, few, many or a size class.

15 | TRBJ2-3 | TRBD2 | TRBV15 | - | CATDSGSAGTDTQYF | TGTGCCACAGATAGCGGGAGCGCTGGCACAGATACGCAGTATTTT
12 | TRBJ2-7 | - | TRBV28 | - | CASRPDTYEQYF | TGTGCCAGCAGACCGGACACCTACGAGCAGTACTTC
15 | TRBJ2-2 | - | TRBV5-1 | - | CASSFGGHRAGELFF | TGCGCCAGCAGCTTCGGGGGACATCGAGCCGGGGAGCTGTTTTTT
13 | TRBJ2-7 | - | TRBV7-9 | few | CASSLDVGGEQYF | TGTGCCAGCAGCTTAGATGTGGGTGGGGAGCAGTACTTC
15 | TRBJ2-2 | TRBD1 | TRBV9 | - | CASSTRQGRAGELFF | TGTGCCAGCAGCACCCGACAGGGGCGGGCCGGGGAGCTGTTTTTT
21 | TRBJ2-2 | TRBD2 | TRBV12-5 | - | CASGSPPGRLAGGRNTGELFF | TGTGCTAGTGGTTCGCCACCCGGGAGGCTAGCGGGGGGTCGTAACACCGGGGAGCTGTTTTTT
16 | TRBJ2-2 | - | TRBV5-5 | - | CASSPALGGEAGELFF | TGTGCCAGCAGCCCCGCCCTGGGGGGCGAAGCCGGGGAGCTGTTTTTT
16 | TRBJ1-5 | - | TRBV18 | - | CASSPPGDSGNQPQHF | TGTGCCAGCTCACCACCCGGTGATAGCGGCAATCAGCCCCAGCATTTT
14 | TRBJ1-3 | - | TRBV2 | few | CASSEPRAGNTIYF | TGTGCCAGCAGTGAGCCCAGGGCGGGAAACACCATATATTTT
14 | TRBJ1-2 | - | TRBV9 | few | CASSVDLGPNGYTF | TGTGCCAGCAGCGTAGATTTGGGGCCTAATGGCTACACCTTC
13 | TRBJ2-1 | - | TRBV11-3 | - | CASSQSGYNEQFF | TGTGCCAGCAGCCAGAGCGGCTACAATGAGCAGTTCTTC
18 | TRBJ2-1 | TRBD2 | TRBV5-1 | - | CATSDRGRTSGEVNEQFF | TGCGCCACTTCGGACAGGGGAAGGACTAGCGGGGAGGTCAATGAGCAGTTCTTC
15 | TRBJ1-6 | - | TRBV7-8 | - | CASRRTASSNSPLHF | TGTGCCAGCAGGCGGACAGCCTCTTCAAATTCACCCCTCCACTTT
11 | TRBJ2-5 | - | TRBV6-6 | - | CASKRGETQYF | TGTGCCAGCAAACGGGGCGAGACCCAGTACTTC
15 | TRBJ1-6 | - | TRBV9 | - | CASSDGGVANSPLHF | TGTGCCAGCAGCGACGGGGGGGTAGCTAATTCACCCCTCCACTTT
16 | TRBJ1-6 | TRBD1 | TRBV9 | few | CASSVGVGTENSPLHF | TGTGCCAGCAGCGTAGGGGTCGGGACAGAAAATTCACCCCTCCACTTT
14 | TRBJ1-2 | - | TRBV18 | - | CASSPSVLFYGYTF | TGTGCCAGCTCACCCTCTGTACTTTTCTATGGCTACACCTTC
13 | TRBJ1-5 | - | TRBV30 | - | CAWRPTDYQPQHF | TGTGCCTGGAGACCGACAGACTATCAGCCCCAGCATTTT
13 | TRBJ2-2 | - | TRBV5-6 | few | CASKTWNTGELFF | TGTGCCAGCAAAACATGGAACACCGGGGAGCTGTTTTTT
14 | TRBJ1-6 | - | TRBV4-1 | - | CASSPHIDNSPLHF | TGCGCCAGCAGCCCCCACATCGATAATTCACCCCTCCACTTT
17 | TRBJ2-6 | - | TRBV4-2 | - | CASSQELEGGGANVLTF | TGTGCCAGCAGCCAAGAACTGGAAGGGGGTGGGGCCAACGTCCTGACTTTC
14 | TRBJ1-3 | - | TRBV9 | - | CASSVGYSGNTIYF | TGTGCCAGCAGCGTAGGGTACTCTGGAAACACCATATATTTT
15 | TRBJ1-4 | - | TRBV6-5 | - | CASTPSSGSYEKLFF | TGTGCCAGCACCCCAAGTTCGGGATCCTATGAAAAACTGTTTTTT
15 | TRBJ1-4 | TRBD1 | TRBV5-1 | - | CASSSQGEGVEKLFF | TGCGCCAGCAGCTCGCAGGGGGAAGGGGTTGAAAAACTGTTTTTT
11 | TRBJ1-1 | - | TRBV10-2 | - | CASSEYTEAFF | TGCGCCAGCAGTGAGTACACTGAAGCTTTCTTT
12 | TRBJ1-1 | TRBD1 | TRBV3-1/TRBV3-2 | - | CASSPDRTEAFF | TGTGCCAGCAGCCCGGACAGGACTGAAGCTTTCTTT
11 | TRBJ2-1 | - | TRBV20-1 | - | CSARAYNEQFF | TGCAGTGCTAGGGCTTACAATGAGCAGTTCTTC
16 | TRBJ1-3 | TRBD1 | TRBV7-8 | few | CASSSRGQSLGNTIYF | TGTGCCAGCAGCTCACGGGGACAGAGCCTTGGAAACACCATATATTTT
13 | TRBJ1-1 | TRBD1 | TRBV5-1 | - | CASYEDRGTEAFF | TGCGCCAGCTACGAGGACAGGGGGACTGAAGCTTTCTTT
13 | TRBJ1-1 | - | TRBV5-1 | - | CASSLRISTEAFF | TGCGCCAGCAGCTTGAGGATTTCCACTGAAGCTTTCTTT
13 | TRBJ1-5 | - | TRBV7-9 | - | CASSLAGAGPQHF | TGTGCCAGCAGCTTAGCGGGGGCTGGGCCCCAGCATTTT
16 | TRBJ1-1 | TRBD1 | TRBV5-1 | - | CASSFTGARQNTEAFF | TGCGCCAGCAGCTTTACAGGGGCCCGGCAGAACACTGAAGCTTTCTTT
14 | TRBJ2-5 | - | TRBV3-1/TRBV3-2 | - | CASSQGAIVETQYF | TGTGCCAGCAGCCAAGGAGCGATAGTAGAGACCCAGTACTTC
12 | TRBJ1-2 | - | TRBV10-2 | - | CASTPGEGGYTF | TGCGCCAGCACCCCCGGGGAGGGTGGCTACACCTTC
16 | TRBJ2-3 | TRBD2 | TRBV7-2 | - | CASSPSGGRATDTQYF | TGTGCCAGCAGCCCAAGCGGCGGGAGGGCCACAGATACGCAGTATTTT
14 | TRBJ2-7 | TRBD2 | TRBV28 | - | CASSQPGLVYEQYF | TGTGCCAGCAGTCAACCGGGACTAGTCTACGAGCAGTACTTC
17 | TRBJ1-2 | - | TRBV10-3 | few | CAISESHLLGDGEGYTF | TGTGCCATCAGTGAAAGTCACCTCCTCGGGGATGGTGAGGGCTACACCTTC
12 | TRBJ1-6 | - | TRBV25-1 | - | CASSDPTATLHF | TGTGCCAGCAGTGACCCGACGGCCACCCTCCACTTT
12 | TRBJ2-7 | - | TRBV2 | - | CASSGTPYEQYF | TGTGCCAGCAGTGGAACCCCCTACGAGCAGTACTTC
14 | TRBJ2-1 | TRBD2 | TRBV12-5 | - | CASGRASGTNEQFF | TGTGCTAGTGGTCGAGCTAGCGGGACCAATGAGCAGTTCTTC
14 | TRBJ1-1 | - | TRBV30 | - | CAWRPGLLKTEAFF | TGTGCCTGGAGACCTGGGTTACTTAAGACTGAAGCTTTCTTT